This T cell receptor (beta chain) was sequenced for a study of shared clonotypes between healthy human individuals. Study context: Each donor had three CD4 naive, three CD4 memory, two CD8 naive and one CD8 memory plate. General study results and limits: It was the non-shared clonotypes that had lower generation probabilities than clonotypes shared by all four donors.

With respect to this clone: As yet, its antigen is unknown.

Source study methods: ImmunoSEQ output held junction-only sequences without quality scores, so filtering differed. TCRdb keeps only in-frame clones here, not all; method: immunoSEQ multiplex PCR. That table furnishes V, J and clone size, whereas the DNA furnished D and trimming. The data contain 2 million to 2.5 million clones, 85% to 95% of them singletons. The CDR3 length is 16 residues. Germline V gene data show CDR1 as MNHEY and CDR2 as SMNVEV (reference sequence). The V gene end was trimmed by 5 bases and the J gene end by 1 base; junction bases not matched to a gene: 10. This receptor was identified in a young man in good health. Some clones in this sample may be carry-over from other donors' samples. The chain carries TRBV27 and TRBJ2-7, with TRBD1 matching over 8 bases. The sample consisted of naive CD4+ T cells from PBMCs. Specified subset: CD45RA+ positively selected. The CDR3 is CASSQNQDRGSYEQYF. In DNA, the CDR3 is TGTGCCAGCAGTCAAAACCAAGACAGGGGATCCTACGAGCAGTACTTC.